This T cell receptor beta chain was identified in a study of OX40 agonist ivuxolimab in advanced cancers. Background for the entire study: The costimulatory receptor OX40 (CD134) was targeted by ivuxolimab, a fully human IgG2 agonistic monoclonal antibody. Intravenous ivuxolimab was administered to patients every 2 weeks at six dose levels: 0.01, 0.1, 0.3, 1.5, 3 and 10 mg/kg. Of the approximately 53 patients in dose escalation, about 20 had hepatocellular carcinoma, roughly 15 had melanoma, 9 had renal cell carcinoma and 9 had head and neck cancer. The dose-escalation cohort was 82.7% male with a mean age of around 64 years, ranging from about 23 to 85. Patients were allowed to have had prior anti-PD-1, anti-PD-L1 or anti-CTLA-4 therapy, and roughly 40% of the dose-escalation patients had been treated with checkpoint inhibitors. Three dose-escalation patients achieved partial responses, one with hepatocellular carcinoma and two with cutaneous melanoma. The purpose of peripheral TCRbeta sequencing was to test whether ivuxolimab changed TCR sequence diversity and led to clonal T-cell expansion. The monotherapy dose-escalation portion (N of about 57 patients) of the phase I ivuxolimab trial is reported in the paper.

Genomic DNA was isolated from the sorted cells so that the TCRbeta CDR3 region could be sequenced. The immunoSEQ Assay was used to sequence the TCRbeta CDR3 regions. As stored in TCRdb, this immuneACCESS dataset retains in-frame rearrangements with V and J assigned. A fraction of the clones does not appear; measured against another copy, unresolved V genes explain less than half of the discrepancy, and the remainder lacks a known reason. The sample records fewer than 75,000 clones, about 87% of which are singletons. The ten largest clones take up under 0.75% of the sample. Broad study findings and their caveats: At doses from 0.1 to 3.0 mg/kg, clonal expansion was seen in both CD4+ and CD8+ blood T cells between baseline and week 6. Partial responders in the 0.1-3.0 mg/kg groups had among the lowest normalized peripheral clonal expansion, especially among CD8+ T cells. Antigen specificity was not determined for the clonally expanded peripheral T cells. Low levels of normalized T-cell clonal expansion were also seen in some patients who did not respond. On average, CD8+ T cells showed more expanded clones than CD4+ T cells after ivuxolimab.

The trial excluded patients who had a history of autoimmune disease or were on systemic immunosuppression. Peripheral blood for TCR sequencing was collected from all dose cohorts at baseline, on cycle 4 day 1, and on cycle 7 day 1. The samples were drawn from a first-in-human, open-label, multicenter phase I dose-escalation trial of ivuxolimab. Adults with locally advanced or metastatic head and neck squamous cell, hepatocellular, melanoma or renal cell carcinoma were enrolled in the trial. Before TCR sequencing, CD4+ and CD8+ T cells were separately sorted from peripheral blood. CDR1 and CDR2, looked up from the germline V gene (reference sequence), are GTSNPN and SVGIG. V is shortened by 2 bases, J by 0 bases, and the region joining them spans 11 bases. The CDR3, from cysteine to phenylalanine, totals 15 residues. CDR3 DNA only is kept here, 45 bases in frame from base 1. This clone was seen only a few times. Its binding antigen is unknown. Base qualities are missing; no much larger clone stands one base away.

This TCR was sampled from an adult with an advanced solid tumor such as melanoma, head and neck, liver or kidney cancer. The sample here was CD4+ or CD8+ T cells sorted from blood, taken in a trial of the OX40 agonist ivuxolimab. The rearranged chain carries TRBV30 and TRBJ2-1; the D gene is perhaps TRBD1 or TRBD2, as each covers 5 bases. The CDR3 region has the sequence CAWSHGTSSYNEQFF. The nucleotides are TGTGCCTGGAGTCACGGGACGAGCTCCTACAATGAGCAGTTCTTC.